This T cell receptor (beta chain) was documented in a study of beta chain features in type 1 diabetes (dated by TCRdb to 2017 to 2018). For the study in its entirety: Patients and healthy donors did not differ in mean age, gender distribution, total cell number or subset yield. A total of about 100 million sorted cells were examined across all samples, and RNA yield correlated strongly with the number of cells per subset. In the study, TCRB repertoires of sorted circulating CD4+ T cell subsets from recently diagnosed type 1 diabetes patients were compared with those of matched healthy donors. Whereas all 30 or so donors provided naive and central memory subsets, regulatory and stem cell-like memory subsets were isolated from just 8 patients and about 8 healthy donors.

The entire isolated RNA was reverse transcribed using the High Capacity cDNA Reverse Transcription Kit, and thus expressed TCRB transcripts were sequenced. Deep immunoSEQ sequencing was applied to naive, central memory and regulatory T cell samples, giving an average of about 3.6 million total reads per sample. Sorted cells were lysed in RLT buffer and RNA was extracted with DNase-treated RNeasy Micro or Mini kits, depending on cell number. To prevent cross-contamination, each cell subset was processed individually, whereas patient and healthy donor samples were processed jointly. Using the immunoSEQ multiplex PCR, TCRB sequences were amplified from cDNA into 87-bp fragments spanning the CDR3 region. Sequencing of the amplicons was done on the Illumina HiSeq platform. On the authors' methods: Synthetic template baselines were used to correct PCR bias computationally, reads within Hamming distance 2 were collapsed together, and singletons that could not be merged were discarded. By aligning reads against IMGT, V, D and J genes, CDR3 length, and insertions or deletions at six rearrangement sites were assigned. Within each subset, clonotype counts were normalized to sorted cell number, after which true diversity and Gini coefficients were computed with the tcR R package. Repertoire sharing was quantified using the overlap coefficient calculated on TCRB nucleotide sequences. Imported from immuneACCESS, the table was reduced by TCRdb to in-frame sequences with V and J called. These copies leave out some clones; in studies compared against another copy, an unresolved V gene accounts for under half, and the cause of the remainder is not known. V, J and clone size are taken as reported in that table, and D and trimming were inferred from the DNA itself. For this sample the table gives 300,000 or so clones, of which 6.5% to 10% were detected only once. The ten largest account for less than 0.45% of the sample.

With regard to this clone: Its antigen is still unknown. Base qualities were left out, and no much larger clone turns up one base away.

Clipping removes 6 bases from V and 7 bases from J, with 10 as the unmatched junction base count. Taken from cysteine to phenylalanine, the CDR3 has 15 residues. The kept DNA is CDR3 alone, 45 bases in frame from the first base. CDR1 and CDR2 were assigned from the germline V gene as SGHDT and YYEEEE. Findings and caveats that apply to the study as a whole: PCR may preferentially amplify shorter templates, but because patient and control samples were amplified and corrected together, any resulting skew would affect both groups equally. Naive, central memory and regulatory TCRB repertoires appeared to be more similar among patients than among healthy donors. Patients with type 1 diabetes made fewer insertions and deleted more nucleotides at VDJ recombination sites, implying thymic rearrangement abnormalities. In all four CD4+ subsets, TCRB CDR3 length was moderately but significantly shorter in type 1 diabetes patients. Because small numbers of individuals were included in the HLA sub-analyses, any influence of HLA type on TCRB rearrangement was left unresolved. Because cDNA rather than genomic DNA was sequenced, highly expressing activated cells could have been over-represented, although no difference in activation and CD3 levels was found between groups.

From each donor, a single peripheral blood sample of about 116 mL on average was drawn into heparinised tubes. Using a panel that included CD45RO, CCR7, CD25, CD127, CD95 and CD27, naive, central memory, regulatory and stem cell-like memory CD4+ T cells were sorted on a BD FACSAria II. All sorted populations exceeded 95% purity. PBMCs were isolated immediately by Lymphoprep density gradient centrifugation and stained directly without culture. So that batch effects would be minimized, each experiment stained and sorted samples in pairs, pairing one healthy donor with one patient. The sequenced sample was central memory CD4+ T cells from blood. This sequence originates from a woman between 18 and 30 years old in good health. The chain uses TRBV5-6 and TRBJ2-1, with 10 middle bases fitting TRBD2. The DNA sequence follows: TGTGCCAGCACCGAAGCGGGAGGGCCAGTAAATGAGCAGTTCTTC. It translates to CASTEAGGPVNEQFF.